What follows is one T cell receptor beta chain and its context. As yet, its antigen is unknown. The CDR3 is 15 amino acids. After removal of 6 bases from V and 5 bases from J, the junction contained 10 bases not matched to a gene. Per the germline V gene, CDR1 is MDHEN and CDR2 is SYDVKM. The data are from a study of T cell responses to AZD1222 COVID-19 vaccine. Study-level results: Nearly half of the spike-specific TCRs reportedly recognize variant regions that carry no mutations. White British donors predominated, females outnumbered males, and clonal diversity was possibly underestimated.

Sequencing was performed with immunoSEQ multiplex PCR; in TCRdb, only in-frame clones are kept and a portion is missing. The sample carries roughly 270,000 clones, 90% to 95% recorded once. The sample consisted of peripheral blood, taken 28 days after the second AZD1222 dose. The V call is TRBV28, the J call TRBJ2-1; 7 bases line up with TRBD2. The sequence was collected from an adult who received the AZD1222 COVID-19 vaccine. The CDR3 DNA is TGTGCCAGCAGCCAGGGAAGCGGGGCTCACAATGAGCAGTTCTTC. Protein: CASSQGSGAHNEQFF.